The entry that follows covers one TCR beta chain sequence. The antigen is unknown. The sample comes from a study of Ad26.COV2.S vaccination and SARS-CoV-2 variants. Study-wide points: Responses of T cells in total may have been underestimated by the TCR breadth and depth analyses.

Sequenced by immunoSEQ multiplex PCR; TCRdb stores in-frame clones only, minus some. The sample yields just under 250,000 clones, approximately 88% seen once. As to treatment: about 20 received Ad26.COV2.S at low or high dose, single or two shots; about 5 received placebo; per-sample allocation not given. Samples were taken on day 63 after the first vaccine or placebo injection. This CDR3 is 15 amino acids long. The ends were cut back, 10 bases at V and 7 bases at J, with 22 bases in the middle. Germline-derived CDR1 and CDR2 are MDHEN and SYDVKM. The V and J genes are TRBV28 and TRBJ1-4; D is perhaps TRBD1 (6 bases). The source is a person between 18 and 60 years old who received the Ad26.COV2.S COVID-19 vaccine or a placebo. The specimen comprised peripheral blood, sampled in a trial of Ad26.COV2.S vaccine versus placebo. The CDR3 bases are TGTGCCACCTCTTCAATGTCGCAGGGGAGTGAAAAACTGTTTTTT. It yields the protein CATSSMSQGSEKLFF.